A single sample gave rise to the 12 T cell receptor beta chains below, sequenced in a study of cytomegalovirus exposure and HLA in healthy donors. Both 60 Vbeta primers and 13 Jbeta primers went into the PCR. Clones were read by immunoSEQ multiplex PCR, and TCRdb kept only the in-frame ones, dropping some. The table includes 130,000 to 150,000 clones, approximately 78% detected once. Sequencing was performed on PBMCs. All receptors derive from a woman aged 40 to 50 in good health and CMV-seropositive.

CDR3 sequence (DNA): TGTGCCAGCAGCCCCTCTACGGGGGGATATCAGCCCCAGCATTTT. The encoded protein is CASSPSTGGYQPQHF. The V and J genes are TRBV9 and TRBJ1-5, with D possibly TRBD1 on 5 matching bases. Germline CDR1 reads SGDLS; CDR2 reads YYNGEE. With 4 bases removed from V and 5 bases from J, the gap between germline ends came to 16 bases. The CDR3 extends over 15 amino acids.

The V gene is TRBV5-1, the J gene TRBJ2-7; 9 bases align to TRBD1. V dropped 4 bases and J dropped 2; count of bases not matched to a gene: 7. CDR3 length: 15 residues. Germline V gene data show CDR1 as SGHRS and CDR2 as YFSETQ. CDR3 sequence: CASSPGQGTAYEQYF. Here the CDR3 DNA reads TGCGCCAGCAGCCCCGGACAGGGGACGGCCTACGAGCAGTACTTC.

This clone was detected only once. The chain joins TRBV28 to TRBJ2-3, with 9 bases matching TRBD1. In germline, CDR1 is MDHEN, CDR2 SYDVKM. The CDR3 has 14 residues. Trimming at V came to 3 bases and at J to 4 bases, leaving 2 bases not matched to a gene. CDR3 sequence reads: CASSLGTGPDTQYF. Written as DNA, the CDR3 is TGTGCCAGCAGTTTGGGGACAGGGCCAGATACGCAGTATTTT.

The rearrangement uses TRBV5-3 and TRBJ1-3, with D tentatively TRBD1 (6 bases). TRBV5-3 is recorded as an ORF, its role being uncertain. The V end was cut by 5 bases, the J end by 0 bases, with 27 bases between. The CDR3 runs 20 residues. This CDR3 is CARRRTPGQSLGNSGNTIYF. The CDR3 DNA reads TGTGCCAGAAGACGTACACCGGGACAAAGTCTTGGGAACTCTGGAAACACCATATATTTT.

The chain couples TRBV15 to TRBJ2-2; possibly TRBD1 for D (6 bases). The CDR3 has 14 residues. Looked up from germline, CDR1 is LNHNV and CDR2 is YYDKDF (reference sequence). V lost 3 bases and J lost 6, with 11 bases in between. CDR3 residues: CATSSLTGSGELFF. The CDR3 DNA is TGTGCCACCAGCAGTTTAACAGGGTCCGGGGAGCTGTTTTTT.

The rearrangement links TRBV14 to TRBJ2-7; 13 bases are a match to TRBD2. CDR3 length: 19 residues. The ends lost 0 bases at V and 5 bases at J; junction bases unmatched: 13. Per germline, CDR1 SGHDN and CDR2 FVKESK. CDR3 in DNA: TGTGCCAGCAGCCAAGATCGAACTAGCGGGAGGGCAATTAACGACGAGCAGTACTTC. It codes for CASSQDRTSGRAINDEQYF.

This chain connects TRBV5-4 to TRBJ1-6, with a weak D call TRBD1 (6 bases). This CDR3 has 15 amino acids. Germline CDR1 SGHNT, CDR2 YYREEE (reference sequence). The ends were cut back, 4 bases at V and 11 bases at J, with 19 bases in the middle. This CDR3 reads CASSPGPRDKAPLHF. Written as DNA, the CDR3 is TGTGCCAGCAGCCCCGGGCCCCGGGACAAGGCACCCCTCCACTTT. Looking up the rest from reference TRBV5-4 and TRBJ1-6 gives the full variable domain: ETGVTQSPTHLIKTRGQQVTLRCSSQSGHNTVSWYQQALGQGPQFIFQYYREEENGRGNFPPRFSGLQFPNYSSELNVNALELDDSALYLCASSPGPRDKAPLHFGNGTRLTVT.

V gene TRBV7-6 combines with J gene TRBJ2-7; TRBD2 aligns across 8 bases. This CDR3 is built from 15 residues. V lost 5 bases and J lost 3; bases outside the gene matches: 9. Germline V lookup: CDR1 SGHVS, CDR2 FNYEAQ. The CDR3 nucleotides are TGTGCCAGCAGCCCCGGGGGGGTGGCAGGCTACGAGCAGTACTTC. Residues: CASSPGGVAGYEQYF.

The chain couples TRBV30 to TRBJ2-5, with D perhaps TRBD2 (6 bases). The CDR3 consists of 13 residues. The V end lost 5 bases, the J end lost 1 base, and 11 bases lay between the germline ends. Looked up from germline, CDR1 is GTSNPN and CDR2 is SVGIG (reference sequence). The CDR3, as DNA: TGTGCCTGGGCGCGGGGACTCCAAGAGACCCAGTACTTC. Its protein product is CAWARGLQETQYF.

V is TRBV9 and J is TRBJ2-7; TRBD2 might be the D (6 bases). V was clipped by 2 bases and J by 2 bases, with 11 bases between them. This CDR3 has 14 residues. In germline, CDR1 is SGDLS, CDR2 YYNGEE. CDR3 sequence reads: CASSVMEGTYEQYF. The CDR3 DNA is TGTGCCAGCAGCGTCATGGAGGGGACCTACGAGCAGTACTTC.

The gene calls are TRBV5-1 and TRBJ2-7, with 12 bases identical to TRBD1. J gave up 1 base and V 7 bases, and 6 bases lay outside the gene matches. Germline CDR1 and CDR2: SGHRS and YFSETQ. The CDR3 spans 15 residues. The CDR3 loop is CASGGTGGKSYEQYF. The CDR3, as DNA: TGCGCCAGCGGGGGGACAGGGGGCAAATCCTACGAGCAGTACTTC.

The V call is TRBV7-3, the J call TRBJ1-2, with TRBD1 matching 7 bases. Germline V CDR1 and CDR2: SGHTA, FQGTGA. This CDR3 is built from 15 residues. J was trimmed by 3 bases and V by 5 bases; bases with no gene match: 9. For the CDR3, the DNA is TGTGCCAGCAGCCTAGCCCGGACAGGCGACTATGGCTACACCTTC. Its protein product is CASSLARTGDYGYTF.